This TCR beta chain was documented in a study of blood T cell repertoires in COVID-19. Study overall: Specimens from acute and convalescent COVID-19 originated in the United States, Italy and Spain.

The assay was immunoSEQ multiplex PCR, and TCRdb's table has in-frame clones only and misses some. Of about 350,000 clones in the sample, around 90% were seen once. V was trimmed by 7 bases and J by 6 bases, leaving 10 bases between them. Germline loops: CDR1 SGDLS, CDR2 YYNGEE. The CDR3 has 11 residues. The sequenced sample was peripheral blood. The V call is TRBV9, the J call TRBJ1-2, with unresolved D. The receptor was derived from a woman aged 55-69 years with COVID-19, enrolled during active disease. This CDR3 reads CASAGMDGYTF. As DNA, the CDR3 is TGTGCCAGCGCAGGAATGGATGGCTACACCTTC.